A selection of T cell receptor beta chains follows, all from one sample in a study of cytomegalovirus exposure and HLA in healthy donors. Clones were sequenced by immunoSEQ multiplex PCR, and TCRdb holds only the in-frame ones, with some missing. This repertoire shows fewer than 200,000 clones, approximately 73% found once; its top ten account for roughly 1.4%. The sample comprised PBMCs. All receptors come from a man in his fifties or sixties in good health and CMV-seronegative. The CDR3 runs from the conserved cysteine through the conserved F or W. Fields, in order: clone size, CDR3 length, J gene, V gene, D gene, CDR3 protein, CDR3 DNA. A D gene is named only where the DNA matches it firmly. A clone size is listed for some rows: how often the clone was seen (once, few, many), or a class if it is expanded.

>once|13|TRBJ1-2|TRBV5-1|TRBD1
CASSQGQGSGYTF
TGCGCCAGCAGCCAGGGACAGGGGAGTGGCTACACCTTC
>.|17|TRBJ1-5|TRBV7-9|TRBD1
CASSLTDRGDLNQPQHF
TGTGCCAGCAGCTTAACGGACAGGGGCGATCTCAATCAGCCCCAGCATTTT
>.|11|TRBJ2-3|TRBV29-1|.
CSAGPLGTQYF
TGCAGCGCAGGGCCTTTAGGTACGCAGTATTTT
>.|17|TRBJ1-3|TRBV5-1|.
CASSGATTPSSGNTIYF
TGCGCCAGCAGCGGGGCGACCACACCCTCATCTGGAAACACCATATATTTT
>.|14|TRBJ2-5|TRBV4-2|.
CASSQGYGRETQYF
TGTGCCAGCAGCCAAGGATATGGCCGCGAGACCCAGTACTTC
>.|17|TRBJ2-1|TRBV4-1|.
CASSQVAALSSYNEQFF
TGCGCCAGCAGCCAAGTAGCGGCCCTTAGCTCCTACAATGAGCAGTTCTTC
>.|14|TRBJ1-2|TRBV11-1|TRBD1
CASSFGDSGYGYTF
TGTGCCAGCAGCTTTGGGGACAGCGGCTATGGCTACACCTTC
>.|15|TRBJ2-7|TRBV27|TRBD2
CASSTLAGVSYEQYF
TGTGCCAGCAGTACTCTAGCGGGGGTTTCCTACGAGCAGTACTTC
>.|17|TRBJ1-5|TRBV10-3|TRBD1
CAISESMGQGAVKPQHF
TGTGCCATCAGTGAGAGTATGGGGCAGGGGGCTGTGAAGCCCCAGCATTTT
>.|15|TRBJ2-7|TRBV2|.
CASSESQTPSYEQYF
TGTGCCAGCAGTGAATCCCAGACACCGTCCTACGAGCAGTACTTC
>.|11|TRBJ2-3|TRBV5-1|.
CASLGTDTQYF
TGCGCCAGCCTAGGAACAGATACGCAGTATTTT
>.|14|TRBJ1-1|TRBV2|TRBD1
CASSADRVDTEAFF
TGTGCCAGCAGTGCGGACAGGGTTGACACTGAAGCTTTCTTT
>few|18|TRBJ2-1|TRBV7-9|TRBD1
CASSTQGAGGESYNEQFF
TGTGCCAGCAGCACACAGGGGGCCGGTGGTGAGTCCTACAATGAGCAGTTCTTC
>medium-sized|16|TRBJ1-4|TRBV19|.
CASSIEQERTNEKLFF
TGTGCCAGTAGTATAGAACAGGAGCGTACTAATGAAAAACTGTTTTTT
>many|12|TRBJ2-1|TRBV7-9|.
CASSFSYNEQFF
TGTGCCAGCAGTTTCTCGTACAATGAGCAGTTCTTC
>few|13|TRBJ2-7|TRBV19|TRBD2
CASSILLAGEQYF
TGTGCCAGTAGTATCCTCCTAGCGGGGGAGCAGTACTTC
>.|13|TRBJ1-2|TRBV7-2|.
CASRVDSTYGYTF
TGTGCCAGCAGAGTGGACAGCACCTATGGCTACACCTTC
>.|13|TRBJ2-6|TRBV6-1|.
CASGHPGANVLTF
TGTGCCAGCGGCCACCCTGGGGCCAACGTCCTGACTTTC
>.|13|TRBJ1-1|TRBV6-6|.
CASRFQGNTEAFF
TGTGCCAGCAGATTTCAGGGGAACACTGAAGCTTTCTTT
>.|13|TRBJ1-3|TRBV27|.
CASSFRYGNTIYF
TGTGCCAGCAGTTTTCGCTATGGAAACACCATATATTTT
>.|15|TRBJ1-3|TRBV19|TRBD1
CASSPRTGIGNTIYF
TGTGCCAGTAGTCCGCGGACAGGGATCGGAAACACCATATATTTT
>few|14|TRBJ1-2|TRBV10-1|.
CASSESTGSYGYTF
TGCGCCAGCAGTGAGTCGACAGGTAGCTATGGCTACACCTTC
>.|17|TRBJ2-3|TRBV5-1|TRBD2
CASSPTSGGPSTDTQYF
TGCGCCAGCAGCCCGACTAGCGGGGGGCCTAGCACAGATACGCAGTATTTT